A single sample gave rise to the 26 T cell receptor beta chains below, sequenced in a study of OX40 agonist ivuxolimab in advanced cancers. TCRdb's table, derived via immunoSEQ multiplex PCR, lists solely in-frame clones and lacks some. The table lists tens of thousands of clones, just under 90% of them singletons, with approximately 0.5% in the top ten. The sequences come from CD4+ or CD8+ T cells sorted from blood, collected in a trial of the OX40 agonist ivuxolimab. The source is an adult with an advanced solid tumor such as melanoma, head and neck, liver or kidney cancer.

This sequence joins TRBV27 and TRBJ1-6; D gene uncertain. Germline lookup yields CDR1 MNHEY and CDR2 SMNVEV (reference sequence). The CDR3 contains 17 residues. Trimming shortened V by 0 bases and J by 13 bases, and 22 bases separated the two germline ends. CDR3: CASSLSDEQGPGFPLHF. CDR3 nucleotides: TGTGCCAGCAGTTTATCCGACGAACAAGGACCGGGTTTTCCCCTCCACTTT.

V usage is TRBV5-1 and J usage is TRBJ2-1; the match to TRBD1 covers 8 bases. The V gene end was trimmed by 4 bases and the J gene end by 5 bases; junction bases not matched to a gene: 8. Looked up from germline, CDR1 is SGHRS and CDR2 is YFSETQ. The CDR3 has 15 residues. The CDR3 DNA is TGCGCCAGCAGCCCGGGACAGGCGGTAAACAATGAGCAGTTCTTC. Amino acids: CASSPGQAVNNEQFF. Drawing the rest from reference TRBV5-1 and TRBJ2-1, the complete variable domain is KAGVTQTPRYLIKTRGQQVTLSCSPISGHRSVSWYQQTPGQGLQFLFEYFSETQRNKGNFPGRFSGRQFSNSRSEMNVSTLELGDSALYLCASSPGQAVNNEQFFGPGTRLTVL.

V gene TRBV7-8 combines with J gene TRBJ2-7, with a possible D match to TRBD1 (5 bases). Germline V gives CDR1 SGHVS, CDR2 FQNEAQ. Trimming removed 5 bases from V and 2 bases from J, with 13 bases in between. The CDR3 has 14 residues. Written as DNA, the CDR3 is TGTGCCAGCAGCCTCTGGGGCGAAACCTACGAGCAGTACTTC. Residues: CASSLWGETYEQYF.

The chain employs TRBV4-2 and TRBJ2-1; 10 bases match TRBD2. Germline V lookup: CDR1 LGHNA, CDR2 YNFKEQ. The V gene end was trimmed by 1 base and the J gene end by 8 bases; junction bases not matched to a gene: 2. This CDR3 spans 14 amino acids. This CDR3 is CASSQASGSDEQFF. The CDR3 DNA sequence: TGTGCCAGCAGCCAAGCTAGCGGGAGCGATGAGCAGTTCTTC.

Regarding this clone: This may come from a read error, since a much larger clone is one base off. The chain is built from TRBV6-6 and TRBJ1-3; D not resolved. The length of the CDR3 is 12 residues. Germline lookup yields CDR1 MNHNY and CDR2 SVGAGI (reference sequence). V lost 5 bases and J lost 0, with 2 bases in between. The CDR3 sequence: CASSPSGNTIYF. DNA of the CDR3: TGTGCCAGCAGTCCCTCTGGAAACACCATATATTTT.

The gene calls are TRBV7-9 and TRBJ1-2; D gene uncertain. CDR1 is SEHNR, CDR2 FQNEAQ, per germline (reference sequence). The CDR3 is made up of 14 amino acids. V lost 0 bases, J lost 6 bases, and 11 bases lay in between. CDR3 loop: CASSLAGSGDGYTF. The CDR3 coding sequence is TGTGCCAGCAGCTTAGCAGGGTCTGGTGATGGCTACACCTTC.

The chain couples TRBV7-8 to TRBJ2-7; D is unresolved. The CDR3 contains 13 residues. CDR1 is SGHVS and CDR2 is FQNEAQ in the germline V gene. V was cut by 0 bases and J by 6 bases, with 9 bases left in between. The CDR3, as DNA: TGTGCCAGCAGCTTAGCCCCCAGGATCGAGCAGTACTTC. Translated: CASSLAPRIEQYF.

The chain has TRBV7-8 and TRBJ2-3; D unresolved. The CDR3 loop spans 12 amino acids. Germline loops: CDR1 SGHVS, CDR2 FQNEAQ. Trimming cost V 5 bases and J 3 bases, with 6 bases left between them. CDR3 bases: TGTGCCAGCAGCGACTCGACAGATACGCAGTATTTT. The encoded protein is CASSDSTDTQYF.

The V and J genes are TRBV27 and TRBJ1-1, with TRBD1 as a possible D gene (6 bases). The CDR3 covers 15 residues. V gave up 3 bases and J gave up 1 base, with 12 bases separating them. Germline assignment: CDR1 MNHEY and CDR2 SMNVEV (reference sequence). The CDR3 region has the DNA TGTGCCAGCAGTTTGACGGGACACCAGAACACTGAAGCTTTCTTT. Amino acid sequence: CASSLTGHQNTEAFF.

J is TRBJ2-2 and V is TRBV7-3, with D perhaps TRBD2 (6 bases). The germline CDR1 and CDR2 sequences are SGHTA and FQGTGA. The CDR3 is 14 amino acids. Trimming stripped 2 bases from V and 7 bases from J, with 11 bases between. DNA of the CDR3: TGTGCCAGCAGCTTAGAGGAGGGAGTCGGGGAGCTGTTTTTT. Its translation: CASSLEEGVGELFF.

This chain connects TRBV4-1 to TRBJ2-7; 9 bases are shared with TRBD1. Germline assignment: CDR1 MGHRA and CDR2 YSYEKL. The CDR3 is made up of 15 amino acids. V lost 6 bases and J lost 2; bases outside the gene matches: 8. CDR3 nucleotides: TGCGCCAGCAGATCAAGTTGGGACAGGGCCTACGAGCAGTACTTC. This gives the protein CASRSSWDRAYEQYF.

V is TRBV15 and J is TRBJ1-6; 9 bases are a match to TRBD1. CDR3 length: 17 residues. V dropped 1 base and J dropped 1; count of bases not matched to a gene: 2. In germline, CDR1 is LNHNV, CDR2 YYDKDF (reference sequence). The CDR3 DNA reads as TGTGCCACCAGCAGAGGACAGGGGGAATCCTATAATTCACCCCTCCACTTT. This codes for CATSRGQGESYNSPLHF.

The chain employs TRBV19 and TRBJ2-5; tentatively, D is TRBD1 or TRBD2 (5 bases each). The germline gives CDR1 LNHDA, CDR2 SQIVND (reference sequence). The germline V and J ends were trimmed by 3 bases and 4 bases, with 9 bases remaining between them. The CDR3 is 13 amino acids. The CDR3 is CASSMQGRETQYF. The CDR3 DNA is TGTGCCAGTAGTATGCAGGGACGAGAGACCCAGTACTTC. The whole variable domain, remainder taken from reference TRBV19 and TRBJ2-5, is DGGITQSPKYLFRKEGQNVTLSCEQNLNHDAMYWYRQDPGQGLRLIYYSQIVNDFQKGDIAEGYSVSREKKESFPLTVTSAQKNPTAFYLCASSMQGRETQYFGPGTRLLVL.

This rearrangement joins TRBV2 to TRBJ2-1; 7 bases fit TRBD1. This CDR3 is 13 amino acids long. The junction had 9 bases not matched to a gene; V was cut back by 3 bases and J by 13 bases. Per germline, CDR1 SNHLY and CDR2 FYNNEI. CDR3 sequence reads: CASSDRQGVPQFF. The DNA of the CDR3 is TGTGCCAGCAGTGACCGGCAGGGGGTCCCCCAGTTCTTC.

The chain couples TRBV5-1 to TRBJ2-7; D is possibly TRBD2 (6 bases). The ends were cut back, 4 bases at V and 4 bases at J, with 9 bases in the middle. This CDR3 contains 12 residues. Germline CDR1 and CDR2: SGHRS and YFSETQ. CDR3 region: CASSTRGYEQYF. Here the CDR3 DNA reads TGCGCCAGCAGCACACGGGGGTACGAGCAGTACTTC.

The chain joins TRBV6-1 to TRBJ2-1; D gene ambiguous. V lost 6 bases to trimming and J lost 3 bases, with 6 bases between them. The CDR3 is 12 amino acids. Germline V gene sequence: CDR1 MNHNS, CDR2 SASEGT. CDR3 DNA sequence: TGTGCCAGCAGCGCAGTCTACAATGAGCAGTTCTTC. Protein product: CASSAVYNEQFF.

The gene calls are TRBV10-3 and TRBJ1-2; D call uncertain. Germline V lookup: CDR1 ENHRY, CDR2 SYGVKD. The CDR3 has 13 residues. V lost 6 bases, J lost 3 bases, and 11 bases lay in between. In DNA, the CDR3 is TGTGCCATCAGCCTGGACGGGGACTATGGCTACACCTTC. Its protein is CAISLDGDYGYTF.

The chain has TRBV10-3 and TRBJ2-7; either TRBD1 or TRBD2 may supply D (5 bases each). CDR3 size: 13 residues. V was pared by 11 bases and J by 3 bases, with 17 bases between. Germline V gene lookup returns CDR1 ENHRY and CDR2 SYGVKD. The CDR3 sequence is CAHSRGLDYEQYF. In DNA, the CDR3 is TGTGCCCACTCCCGGGGCTTAGACTACGAGCAGTACTTC.

V is TRBV11-2 and J is TRBJ2-1; D perhaps matches TRBD2 (6 bases). The V end lost 4 bases, the J end lost 8 bases, and 18 bases lay between the germline ends. The CDR3 has 15 residues. Per germline, CDR1 SGHAT and CDR2 FQNNGV. The CDR3, as DNA: TGTGCCAGCAGCTCCCTGGGCGGGACTGGAGATGAGCAGTTCTTC. Translating gives CASSSLGGTGDEQFF.

The rearrangement links TRBV5-1 to TRBJ2-1, with TRBD2 matching over 8 bases. Trimming took 0 bases from V and 8 from J; bases not matched to a gene: 1. This CDR3 comprises 13 residues. Germline CDR1 SGHRS, CDR2 YFSETQ. CDR3 DNA: TGCGCCAGCAGCTTGGGGCGGGGGGATGAGCAGTTCTTC. It encodes CASSLGRGDEQFF. Based on the CDR3 plus reference TRBV5-1 and TRBJ2-1, the full variable domain is KAGVTQTPRYLIKTRGQQVTLSCSPISGHRSVSWYQQTPGQGLQFLFEYFSETQRNKGNFPGRFSGRQFSNSRSEMNVSTLELGDSALYLCASSLGRGDEQFFGPGTRLTVL.

This clone is a singleton in its sample. This rearrangement joins TRBV14 to TRBJ2-1; D is undetermined. Germline V gene data show CDR1 as SGHDN and CDR2 as FVKESK. The ends were cut back, 1 base at V and 3 bases at J, with 7 bases in the middle. This CDR3 is built from 14 residues. CDR3: CASSQASVYNEQFF. The CDR3, as DNA: TGTGCCAGCAGCCAAGCTTCAGTCTACAATGAGCAGTTCTTC.

This chain joins TRBV10-3 and TRBJ1-2; tentative D call: TRBD1 (5 bases). The CDR3 consists of 12 residues. Per germline, CDR1 ENHRY and CDR2 SYGVKD. V gave up 8 bases and J gave up 5 bases, with 12 bases separating them. The CDR3 nucleotides are TGTGCCATCCAGAGAGGGGAGTATGGCTACACCTTC. As protein: CAIQRGEYGYTF.

The chain uses TRBV6-1 and TRBJ2-7; D remains unclear. This CDR3 region has 15 residues. Trimming stripped 7 bases from V and 6 bases from J, with 22 bases between. Looked up from germline, CDR1 is MNHNS and CDR2 is SASEGT. CDR3 sequence: CASNLPQFSSGEQYF. The CDR3 DNA reads as TGTGCCAGCAACCTGCCGCAGTTCTCCAGTGGCGAGCAGTACTTC.

The CDR3 sequence is CASSLAGAAMGNTIYF. In DNA form, the CDR3 reads TGCGCCAGCAGCTTAGCTGGGGCCGCGATGGGAAACACCATATATTTT. The J gene is TRBJ1-3, the V gene TRBV5-1; D is perhaps TRBD1 (5 bases). Trimming removed 2 bases from V and 4 bases from J, with 16 bases in between. Germline lookup yields CDR1 SGHRS and CDR2 YFSETQ. This CDR3 is 16 amino acids long.

The chain recombines TRBV29-1 with TRBJ2-1, with D perhaps matching TRBD2 (6 bases). Trimming pared 1 base from V and 12 bases from J, leaving 13 bases between. The germline gives CDR1 SQVTM, CDR2 ANQGSEA. The CDR3 contains 12 residues. Written as DNA, the CDR3 is TGCAGCGTTGAAGCTAGCGTCCGCGGGCAGTTCTTC. Amino acids: CSVEASVRGQFF.

The chain couples TRBV5-1 to TRBJ2-3; 8 bases align to TRBD2. With 4 bases clipped from V and 4 bases from J, the junction kept 8 bases outside the gene matches. The CDR3 totals 15 residues. Germline V gene sequence: CDR1 SGHRS, CDR2 YFSETQ. As DNA, the CDR3 is TGCGCCAGCAGCCCCACAGCGGGAGTGGCAGATACGCAGTATTTT. It specifies CASSPTAGVADTQYF.